These 13 T cell receptor beta chains were all obtained from the same sample, sequenced in a study of cytomegalovirus exposure and HLA in healthy donors. The PCR employed 60 Vbeta primers together with 13 Jbeta primers. Profiling relied on immunoSEQ multiplex PCR, and the TCRdb table lists in-frame clones only, not all of them. Among roughly 200,000 clones listed, around 70% were seen once. The specimen sequenced was PBMCs. The receptor set was obtained from a male donor in good health and CMV-seronegative.

This clone was observed once. The chain joins TRBV28 to TRBJ1-2, with D unclear. CDR1 and CDR2 from the germline V gene are MDHEN and SYDVKM. Trimming left V 2 bases short and J 3 bases short, with 10 bases between. The CDR3 has 14 amino acids. The CDR3 protein is CASSLGQTHYGYTF. CDR3 nucleotides: TGTGCCAGCAGTTTAGGGCAGACCCACTATGGCTACACCTTC.

This clone was found a few times. This chain connects TRBV29-1 to TRBJ2-3; 9 nucleotides agree with TRBD2. V was clipped by 6 bases and J by 2 bases; unmatched bases: 3. CDR3 length: 13 amino acids. Germline assignment: CDR1 SQVTM and CDR2 ANQGSEA. CDR3 nucleotide sequence: TGCAGCGTCGGGACTAGCAACACAGATACGCAGTATTTT. It codes for CSVGTSNTDTQYF.

In this sample, this clone turned up once. This chain uses TRBV9 with TRBJ2-5; D perhaps matches TRBD1 (6 bases). The J call may be in error: the DNA end matches TRBJ2-7 better. The length of the CDR3 is 14 residues. The V gene's germline CDR1 is SGDLS and CDR2 YYNGEE. CDR3 in amino acids: CASSVTDRYYEQYF. The CDR3 DNA sequence: TGTGCCAGCAGCGTGACGGACAGATACTACGAGCAGTACTTC.

This clone was recorded a few times. V is TRBV29-1 and J is TRBJ2-3; D is possibly TRBD2 (5 bases). CDR3 size: 14 residues. CDR1 and CDR2 from the germline V gene are SQVTM and ANQGSEA. V shed 6 bases and J shed 1 base, with 14 bases lying between them. Written as DNA, the CDR3 is TGCAGCGTCGAGGGAGAATCTCGCACAGATACGCAGTATTTT. It codes for CSVEGESRTDTQYF.

V gene TRBV28 combines with J gene TRBJ2-3; D perhaps matches TRBD2 (5 bases). The germline gives CDR1 MDHEN, CDR2 SYDVKM. The V end was cut by 8 bases, the J end by 0 bases, with 9 bases between. This CDR3 is 13 amino acids long. The CDR3 coding sequence is TGTGCCAGCTCTAAGCGGAGCACAGATACGCAGTATTTT. Amino acids: CASSKRSTDTQYF.

The chain uses TRBV7-9 and TRBJ2-5; D possibly corresponds to TRBD1 (6 bases). The CDR3 spans 15 residues. The ends were cut back, 4 bases at V and 4 bases at J, with 16 bases in the middle. Germline CDR1 and CDR2: SEHNR and FQNEAQ (reference sequence). The CDR3 spells CASSSPTGLRETQYF. DNA of the CDR3: TGTGCCAGCAGCTCCCCGACAGGCCTCCGAGAGACCCAGTACTTC.

This clone came up a few times. This chain uses TRBV14 with TRBJ2-1; D remains unclear. V lost 4 bases and J 3 bases, leaving 7 bases between the germline ends. The CDR3 length is 13 residues. The germline V gene encodes CDR1 SGHDN and CDR2 FVKESK. The CDR3: CASSPRDYNEQFF. The CDR3 region has the DNA TGTGCCAGCAGCCCTCGCGACTACAATGAGCAGTTCTTC.

V gene TRBV6-5 combines with J gene TRBJ1-5; TRBD1 aligns across 7 bases. The CDR3 contains 15 residues. Germline V gene lookup returns CDR1 MNHEY and CDR2 SVGAGI. Trimming took 6 bases from V and 0 from J; bases not matched to a gene: 5. The CDR3 bases are TGTGCCAGCAGCCTGACAGGGAGTAGCAATCAGCCCCAGCATTTT. Its translation: CASSLTGSSNQPQHF.

This chain joins TRBV7-3 and TRBJ1-1, with TRBD1 matching over 7 bases. Germline CDR1 SGHTA, CDR2 FQGTGA. Unmatched junction bases numbered 5, after V lost 0 bases and J lost 7 bases. This CDR3 is 14 amino acids long. Here the CDR3 reads CASSLTGGAGEAFF. CDR3 nucleotide sequence: TGTGCCAGCAGCTTAACAGGGGGCGCGGGTGAAGCTTTCTTT.

This clone appeared a single time. V gene TRBV6-1 combines with J gene TRBJ2-3, with 8 bases matching TRBD1. Unmatched junction bases numbered 10, after V lost 9 bases and J lost 5 bases. Germline V gives CDR1 MNHNS, CDR2 SASEGT. The CDR3 extends over 14 amino acids. CDR3 sequence reads: CASQRTGSEDTQYF. The CDR3 coding sequence is TGTGCCAGTCAGAGGACAGGGTCTGAAGATACGCAGTATTTT.

The genes are TRBV18 and TRBJ2-5; TRBD1 might be the D (6 bases). Germline values: CDR1 KGHSH, CDR2 LQKENI. Trimming shortened V by 2 bases and J by 4 bases, and 8 bases separated the two germline ends. CDR3 length equals 13 residues. DNA of the CDR3: TGTGCCAGCTCACCAACAGGGAGAGAGACCCAGTACTTC. Translated: CASSPTGRETQYF.

A few counts support this clone. The chain couples TRBV4-3 to TRBJ2-3, with 10 bases fitting TRBD2. Trimming at V came to 4 bases and at J to 3 bases, leaving 13 bases not matched to a gene. Germline V gives CDR1 LGHNA, CDR2 YSLEER. There are 18 residues in the CDR3. CDR3 protein: CASSLNQIMTSGTDTQYF. CDR3 bases: TGCGCCAGCAGCCTCAACCAAATAATGACTAGCGGGACAGATACGCAGTATTTT.

This clone came up a few times. The chain links TRBV28 to TRBJ1-1, with D possibly TRBD1 on 6 matching bases. In germline, CDR1 is MDHEN, CDR2 SYDVKM. This CDR3 is 13 amino acids long. Trimming took 5 bases from V and 8 from J, leaving 15 bases between them. The CDR3 reads CASSEQGVGEAFF. CDR3 nucleotide sequence: TGTGCCAGCAGTGAACAGGGCGTCGGGGAAGCTTTCTTT.